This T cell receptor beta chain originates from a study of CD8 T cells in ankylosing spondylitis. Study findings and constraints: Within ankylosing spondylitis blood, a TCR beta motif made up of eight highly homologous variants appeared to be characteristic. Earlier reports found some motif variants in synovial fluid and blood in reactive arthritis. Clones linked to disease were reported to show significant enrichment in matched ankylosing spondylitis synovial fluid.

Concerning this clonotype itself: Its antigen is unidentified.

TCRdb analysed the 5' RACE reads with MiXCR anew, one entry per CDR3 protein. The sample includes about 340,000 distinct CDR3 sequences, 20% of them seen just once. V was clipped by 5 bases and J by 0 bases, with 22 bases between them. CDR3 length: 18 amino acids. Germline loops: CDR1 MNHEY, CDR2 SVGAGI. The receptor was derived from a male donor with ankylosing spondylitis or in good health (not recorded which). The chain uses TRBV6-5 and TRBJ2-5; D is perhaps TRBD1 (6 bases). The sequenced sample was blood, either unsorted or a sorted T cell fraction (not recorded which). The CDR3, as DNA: TGTGCCAGCAGTACCGAGACAGGAGGCTACTTGTACCAAGAGACCCAGTACTTC. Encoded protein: CASSTETGGYLYQETQYF.